The rows below give T cell receptor beta chains drawn from one sample of a study of T cell responses to AZD1222 COVID-19 vaccine. Here immunoSEQ multiplex PCR was the method, and the copy in TCRdb shows in-frame clones only, minus some. The repertoire holds about 4,600 clones, with around 91% as singletons. The input for sequencing was peripheral blood, taken 28 days after the second AZD1222 dose. The receptors here all came from an adult who received the AZD1222 COVID-19 vaccine. Both conserved end residues are part of each CDR3.

>TRBV7-2
CASSREVASGTDTQYF
>TRBV30
CAWSVQQGIYEQYF
>TRBV5-1
CASSGSSGNTIYF
>TRBV2
CASGWGGQPYEQYF
>TRBV6-5
CASRPLRTGDEKLFF
>TRBV5-6
CASDRKGAIYGYTF
>TRBV4-1
CASSQEEVQNYGYTF
>TRBV5-1
CASSSGNYEQYF
>TRBV19
CASTPTGGFYEQYF
>TRBV7-2
CASSRPGLASYNEQFF
>TRBV7-2
CASSDYYEQYF
>TRBV5-4
CASSLAPGQANYGYTF
>TRBV11-2
CASSVERNTEAFF
>TRBV3-1/TRBV3-2
CASSQGWTSGEQYF
>TRBV11-2
CASSLANQPQHF
>TRBV5-8
CASSLAFGGGNTEAFF
>TRBV7-3
CASSLGSGGYTF
>TRBV18
CASSLDSYEQYF
>TRBV2
CASRGTGRGYGYTF
>TRBV6-5
CASSTGWEKLFF
>TRBV5-8
CASSPLNTEAFF
>TRBV6-4
CASSDSNGGYNEQFF
>TRBV21-1
CASSKPRRTNYGYTF
>TRBV4-3
CASSQPPVGTGAYNEQFF
>TRBV5-6
CASSSHGQEFEQYF
>TRBV4-1
CASSHGGKNGYTF
>TRBV28
CASSLARVYEQYF
>TRBV30
CAWSVLRTDPYEQYF
>TRBV29-1
CSVEEDTGELFF
>TRBV18
CASSPSGGAGNSPLHF
>TRBV12-3/TRBV12-4
CASRRLGWSPLHF
>TRBV6-5
CASSYGDNSPLHF
>TRBV6-2/TRBV6-3
CASSYGTSSYEQYF
>TRBV10-2
CASSPTGVGELFF
>TRBV19
CASGRQYGYTF
>TRBV7-2
CASSLQLAGGGDTDTQYF
>TRBV7-9
CASSWGTANTEAFF
>TRBV2
CASNSQGLSTDTQYF
>TRBV4-3
CASSLDRGRVEQYF
>TRBV19
CASSVTGAGANVLTF
>TRBV5-1
CASSATSGTDTQYF
>TRBV5-6
CASSLGTGTYNEQFF
>TRBV7-8
CASSLGRGSKTYEQYF
>TRBV9
CASSSGPRSLTDGYTF
>TRBV14
CASSHLGGTTSTDTQYF
>TRBV25-1
CASSDEGRGPGRAFF
>TRBV7-8
CASSLGNQPQHF